This T cell receptor (beta chain) was obtained from a study of identical twins. The V end was cut by 5 bases, the J end by 5 bases, with 8 bases between. CDR1 and CDR2 (germline): SGHRS, YFSETQ. The CDR3 has 11 amino acids. This clonotype has only a few counts. Antigen unknown. cDNA molecules carried unique molecular identifiers, and template switching added a universal primer site. TCRdb analysed the 5' RACE reads with MiXCR anew, one entry per CDR3 protein. The repertoire holds under 300,000 distinct CDR3 sequences, with over 12% as singletons. Study-wide results and limits: Models underestimated how often monozygotic twins shared out-of-frame TCR alpha. The conclusions drew on cross-sectional statistical analysis instead of tracking the same donors. Diverse VJ usage suggested most zero-insertion clonotypes were not invariant T cells.

This receptor was obtained from a woman younger than 35 in good health. Specimen: memory (CD45RO+) T cells sorted from blood. This chain joins TRBV5-1 and TRBJ2-7; no firm D call. The CDR3 DNA sequence: TGCGCCAGCAGGGGATTCAACGAGCAGTACTTC. Protein sequence: CASRGFNEQYF.